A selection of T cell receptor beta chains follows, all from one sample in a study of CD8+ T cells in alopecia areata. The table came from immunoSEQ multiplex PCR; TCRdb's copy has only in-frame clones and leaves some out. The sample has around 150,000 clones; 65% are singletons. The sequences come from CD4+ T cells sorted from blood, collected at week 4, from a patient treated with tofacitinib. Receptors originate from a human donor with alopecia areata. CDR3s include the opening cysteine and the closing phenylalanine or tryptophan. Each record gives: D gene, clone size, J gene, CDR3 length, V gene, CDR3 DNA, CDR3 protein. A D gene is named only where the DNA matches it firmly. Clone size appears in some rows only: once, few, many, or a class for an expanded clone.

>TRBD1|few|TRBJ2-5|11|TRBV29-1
TGCAGCGCCACGACAGGGATGGCCCAGTACTTC
CSATTGMAQYF
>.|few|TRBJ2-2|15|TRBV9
TGTGCCAGCAACACCTGGCCCAGTGACTCCGGGGAGCTGTTTTTT
CASNTWPSDSGELFF
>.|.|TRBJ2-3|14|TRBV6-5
TGTGCCAGCAGTTACAGGGTACCTCCAGATACGCAGTATTTT
CASSYRVPPDTQYF
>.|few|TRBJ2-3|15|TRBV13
TGTGCCAGCAGCTCGACCGGGACGATCACAGATACGCAGTATTTT
CASSSTGTITDTQYF
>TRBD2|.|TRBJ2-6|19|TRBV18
TGTGCCAGCTCACCACTCCTAGCGGGGTCTTCCTCTGGGGCCAACGTCCTGACTTTC
CASSPLLAGSSSGANVLTF
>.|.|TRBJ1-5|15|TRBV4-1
TGCGCCAGCAGCCAAGGGCCCTTTGAAAATCAGCCCCAGCATTTT
CASSQGPFENQPQHF
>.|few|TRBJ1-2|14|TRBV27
TGTGCCAGCAGTTCCTCCCCCTCGACGGCCCCGGGCACCTTC
CASSSSPSTAPGTF
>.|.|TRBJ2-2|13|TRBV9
TGTGCCAGCAGCGTAGAAAGCACCGGGGAGCTGTTTTTT
CASSVESTGELFF
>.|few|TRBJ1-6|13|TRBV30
TGTGCCTGGAGTGTAGTGGGGAATTCACCCCTCCACTTT
CAWSVVGNSPLHF
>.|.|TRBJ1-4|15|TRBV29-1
TGCAGCGTTGAGCCGGTTCGGCAGGGCAATGAAAAACTGTTTTTT
CSVEPVRQGNEKLFF
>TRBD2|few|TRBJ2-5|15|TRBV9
TGTGCCAGCAGCTCCCACGAGGGCGGGGGAAAGACCCAGTACTTC
CASSSHEGGGKTQYF
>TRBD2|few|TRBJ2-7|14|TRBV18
TGTGCCAGCTCCCTTACAGCGGGGCGTAACGAGCAGTACTTC
CASSLTAGRNEQYF
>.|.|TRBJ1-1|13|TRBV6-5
TGTGCCAGCAGTTACGAGGGGGGCACTGAAGCTTTCTTT
CASSYEGGTEAFF
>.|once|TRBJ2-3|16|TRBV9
TGTGCCAGCAGCGTGGGATCTCTTGTTCTCACAGATACGCAGTATTTT
CASSVGSLVLTDTQYF
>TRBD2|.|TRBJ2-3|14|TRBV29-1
TGCAGCATACTAGCGGGGGGGCCGTACGATACGCAGTATTTT
CSILAGGPYDTQYF
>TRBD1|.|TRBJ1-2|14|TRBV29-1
TGCAGCGCCGTGGACAGGGGAACTAACTATGGCTACACCTTC
CSAVDRGTNYGYTF
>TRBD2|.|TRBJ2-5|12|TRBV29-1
TGCAGCGTTGAGCGGGGGCAAGAGACCCAGTACTTC
CSVERGQETQYF
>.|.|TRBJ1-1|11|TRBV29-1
TGCAGCGTTGAACAGAACACTGAAGCTTTCTTT
CSVEQNTEAFF
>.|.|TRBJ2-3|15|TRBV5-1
TGCGCCAGCAGCGACCAACTAGTTCGTACAGATACGCAGTATTTT
CASSDQLVRTDTQYF
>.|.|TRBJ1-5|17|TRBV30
TGTGCCTGGAGTGTACGAGCGTGGGGGTTCAGCAATCAGCCCCAGCATTTT
CAWSVRAWGFSNQPQHF
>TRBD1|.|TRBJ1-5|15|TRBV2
TGTGCCAGCAGAGCGGACAGGAACCGAAATCAGCCCCAGCATTTT
CASRADRNRNQPQHF
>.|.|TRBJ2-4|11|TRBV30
TGTGCCTGGATTGCGCGAAACATTCAGTACTTC
CAWIARNIQYF
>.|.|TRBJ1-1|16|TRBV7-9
TGTGCCAGCAGCTTGGGGATCACCTCAGGGAACACTGAAGCTTTCTTT
CASSLGITSGNTEAFF
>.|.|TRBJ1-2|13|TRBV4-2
TGTGCCAGCAGCCAAGACACGGATCAGGGCTACACCTTC
CASSQDTDQGYTF
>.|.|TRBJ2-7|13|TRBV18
TGTGCCAGCTCGCCACCGGGGGCCCACGAGCAGTACTTC
CASSPPGAHEQYF
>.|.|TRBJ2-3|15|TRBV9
TGTGCCAGCAGCGTAGCTGTCCAGGGGAGAGATACGCAGTATTTT
CASSVAVQGRDTQYF
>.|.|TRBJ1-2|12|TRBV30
TGTGCCTGGAGTTCAATACAGGGTGGCTACACCTTC
CAWSSIQGGYTF
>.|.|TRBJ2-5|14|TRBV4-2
TGTGCCAGCAGCCAAGTTCTAGCCCAAGAGACCCAGTACTTC
CASSQVLAQETQYF
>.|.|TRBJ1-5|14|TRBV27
TGTGCCAGCAGTACCACAGGAGCGGGACAGCCCCAGCATTTT
CASSTTGAGQPQHF
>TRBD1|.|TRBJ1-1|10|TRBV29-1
TGCAGCGTTTATTGGGACAGAAAACTCTTT
CSVYWDRKLF
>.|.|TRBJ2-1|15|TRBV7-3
TGTGCCAGCAGCCCCCAACCGAGCTCCTACAATGAGCAGTTCTTC
CASSPQPSSYNEQFF
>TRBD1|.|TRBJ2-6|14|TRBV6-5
TGTGCCAGCAGTCCCGACAGGGACGCCAACGTCCTGACTTTC
CASSPDRDANVLTF